The 9 T cell receptor beta chains listed next were all sequenced from one sample in a study of T cells in Graves' hyperthyroidism and ophthalmopathy. TCR beta CDR3 region amplification was performed from RNA transcripts. First-round RT-PCR targeting the TCR CDR3 was performed with the HTBI primer set. TCRdb re-called the multiplex PCR reads with MiXCR, one entry per CDR3 protein. This sample yields about 770,000 distinct CDR3 sequences, of which around a sixth are seen a single time; 16% belongs to the top ten. The sequenced sample was blood. These receptors were obtained from a woman in her fifties or sixties with Graves' hyperthyroidism that later progressed to Graves' ophthalmopathy.

This clonotype has ten or more counts. V and J are TRBV15 and TRBJ2-7; D remains ambiguous. The CDR3 totals 14 residues. The germline V gene has CDR1 LNHNV and CDR2 YYDKDF (reference sequence). The V end lost 0 bases, the J end lost 6 bases, and 12 bases lay between the germline ends. CDR3 DNA sequence: TGTGCCACCAGCAGAGATCTTTTGCCGGGCGAGCAGTACTTC. It codes for CATSRDLLPGEQYF.

The chain is built from TRBV29-1 and TRBJ2-1; TRBD2 agrees at 9 bases. V dropped 7 bases and J dropped 8; count of bases not matched to a gene: 12. The CDR3 contains 14 residues. Germline CDR1 and CDR2: SQVTM and ANQGSEA. Here the CDR3 DNA reads TGCAGCGCCACAGTAGGCGGGGGGGTCTATGAGCAGTTCTTC. Residues: CSATVGGGVYEQFF.

The CDR3 region is CASSPGGAGNTIYF. DNA of the CDR3: TGTGCCAGCTCACCCGGGGGGGCTGGAAACACCATATATTTT. The rearrangement joins TRBV18 to TRBJ1-3; possible D gene TRBD1, 5 bases. The CDR3 sequence is 14 residues long. Between the trimmed V and J ends, which lost 3 bases and 2 bases, there was a span of 8 bases. The germline gives CDR1 KGHSH, CDR2 LQKENI.

This clonotype was seen ten or more times. This rearrangement joins TRBV28 to TRBJ1-5; D ambiguous. Germline V gene data show CDR1 as MDHEN and CDR2 as SYDVKM. Trimming cost V 3 bases and J 6 bases, with 18 bases left between them. The CDR3 has 16 amino acids. CDR3 loop: CASSFPQPEGSQPQHF. CDR3 nucleotide sequence: TGTGCCAGCAGTTTTCCTCAACCGGAGGGAAGTCAGCCCCAGCATTTT.

The sample holds many counts of this clonotype. This chain links TRBV9 with TRBJ1-1, with D possibly matching TRBD1 (5 bases). The CDR3 covers 16 residues. Per germline, CDR1 SGDLS and CDR2 YYNGEE. V dropped 2 bases and J dropped 2 bases, with 16 bases sitting between them. CDR3 DNA sequence: TGTGCCAGCAGCGTTGCCCCGACAGTTCCAAACACTGAAGCTTTCTTT. It specifies CASSVAPTVPNTEAFF.

The rearrangement uses TRBV6-1 and TRBJ2-6; D is possibly TRBD1 or TRBD2 (5 bases each). This CDR3 is 15 amino acids long. Trimming cost V 7 bases and J 0 bases, with 10 bases left between them. CDR1 and CDR2 from the germline V gene are MNHNS and SASEGT. The CDR3 DNA sequence: TGTGCCAGCACAGGGACCCCCTCTGGGGCCAACGTCCTGACTTTC. It codes for CASTGTPSGANVLTF.

This clonotype was seen only a few times. Relative to the germline gene, one junction end is altered; a read error may explain this. The chain has TRBV6-1 and TRBJ1-5; 7 bases agree with TRBD1. Germline V gives CDR1 MNHNS, CDR2 SASEGT. The CDR3 consists of 17 residues. The DNA of the CDR3 is TGTGCCAACAGTGAAGGGACAGCAAGAAATAGCAATCAGCCCCAGCATTTT. It is translated as CANSEGTARNSNQPQHF.

This clonotype was seen many times. The chain uses TRBV10-3 and TRBJ2-7, with D hard to call. This CDR3 has 13 residues. Germline V gene data show CDR1 as ENHRY and CDR2 as SYGVKD. Trimming stripped 0 bases from V and 5 bases from J, with 8 bases between. CDR3 bases: TGTGCCATCAGTGAGTCGAAAATTGACGAGCAGTACTTC. Protein sequence: CAISESKIDEQYF.

This clonotype was picked up many times. This chain links TRBV2 with TRBJ2-3; TRBD2 might be the D (5 bases). The CDR3 consists of 12 residues. Trimming removed 7 bases at V and 1 base at J, with 6 bases between. Germline CDR1 is SNHLY and CDR2 is FYNNEI. The CDR3 here is CASMEGTDTQYF. CDR3 nucleotide sequence: TGTGCCAGCATGGAGGGCACAGATACGCAGTATTTT.